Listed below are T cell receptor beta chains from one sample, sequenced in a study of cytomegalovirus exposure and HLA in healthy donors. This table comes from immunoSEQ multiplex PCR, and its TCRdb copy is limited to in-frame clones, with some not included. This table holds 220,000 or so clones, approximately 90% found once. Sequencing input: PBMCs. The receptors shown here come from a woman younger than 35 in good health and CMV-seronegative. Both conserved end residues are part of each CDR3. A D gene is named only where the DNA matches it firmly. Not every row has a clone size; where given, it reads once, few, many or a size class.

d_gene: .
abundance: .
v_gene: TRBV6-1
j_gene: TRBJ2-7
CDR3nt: TGTGCCAGCAGTCCCCGGGTCGCCTACGAGCAGTACTTC
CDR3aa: CASSPRVAYEQYF

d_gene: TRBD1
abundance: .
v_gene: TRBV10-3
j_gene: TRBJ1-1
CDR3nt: TGTGCCATCAGTGAGGACAGGGGGACTGAAGCTTTCTTT
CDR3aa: CAISEDRGTEAFF

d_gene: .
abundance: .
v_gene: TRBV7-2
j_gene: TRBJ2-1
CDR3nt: TGTGCCAGCACCTTAGGTCAGGGAAATGAGCAGTTCTTC
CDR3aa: CASTLGQGNEQFF

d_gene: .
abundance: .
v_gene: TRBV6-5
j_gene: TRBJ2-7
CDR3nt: TGTGCCAGCAGTCCCCTGGGAGCGTACGAGCAGTACTTC
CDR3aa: CASSPLGAYEQYF

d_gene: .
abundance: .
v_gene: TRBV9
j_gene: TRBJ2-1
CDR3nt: TGTGCCAGCAGCGCCGTGGTAGCGAGAAGGGAGTTCTTC
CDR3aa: CASSAVVARREFF

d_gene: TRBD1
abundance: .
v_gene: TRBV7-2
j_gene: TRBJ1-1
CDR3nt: TGTGCCAGCAGCTTGACGGGACAGGGGAACACTGAAGCTTTCTTT
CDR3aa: CASSLTGQGNTEAFF

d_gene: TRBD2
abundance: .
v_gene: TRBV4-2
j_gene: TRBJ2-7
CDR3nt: TGTGCCAGCAGCCAAGAATTAGCGGGAGGCCCATTCTCCTACGAGCAGTACTTC
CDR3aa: CASSQELAGGPFSYEQYF

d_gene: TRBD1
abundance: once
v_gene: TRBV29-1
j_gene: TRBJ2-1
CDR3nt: TGCAGCGTTCTAAGGACAGGGGACGGTGAGCAGTTCTTC
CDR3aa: CSVLRTGDGEQFF

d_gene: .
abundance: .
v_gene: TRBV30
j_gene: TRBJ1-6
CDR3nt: TGTGCCTGGTCGAAAAATACGCGGCGATCACCCCTCCACTTT
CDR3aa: CAWSKNTRRSPLHF

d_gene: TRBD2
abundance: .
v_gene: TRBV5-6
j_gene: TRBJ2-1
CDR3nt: TGTGCCAGCAGCCTAGGGACTAGCGGGAGGAAATACAATGAGCAGTTCTTC
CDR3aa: CASSLGTSGRKYNEQFF

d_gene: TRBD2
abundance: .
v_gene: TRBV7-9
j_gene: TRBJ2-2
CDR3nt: TGTGCCAGCAGCAGTAGCGGGAGAATCCCCGGGGAGCTGTTTTTT
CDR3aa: CASSSSGRIPGELFF

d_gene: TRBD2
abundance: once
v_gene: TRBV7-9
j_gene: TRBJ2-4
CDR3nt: TGTGCCAGCAGCCTCACGGGACTAGCGGGGGCCCCTACCGGGTACATTCAGTACTTC
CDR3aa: CASSLTGLAGAPTGYIQYF

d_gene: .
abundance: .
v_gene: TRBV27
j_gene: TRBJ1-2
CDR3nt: TGTGCCAGCAGTTTAATCCCCCCGGGAAACTATGGCTACACCTTC
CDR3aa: CASSLIPPGNYGYTF

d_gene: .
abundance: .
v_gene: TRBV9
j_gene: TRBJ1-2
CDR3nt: TGTGCCAGCAGCGTAGGGGGCCCTAACTATGGCTACACCTTC
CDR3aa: CASSVGGPNYGYTF

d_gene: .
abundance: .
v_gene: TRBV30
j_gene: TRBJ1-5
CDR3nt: TGTGCCTGGAGTGTACTCCACCACAATCAGCCCCAGCATTTT
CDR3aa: CAWSVLHHNQPQHF

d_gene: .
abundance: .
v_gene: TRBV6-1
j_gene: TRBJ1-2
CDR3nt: TGTGCCAGCAGAGATTGGAGTGGCTACACCTTC
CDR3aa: CASRDWSGYTF

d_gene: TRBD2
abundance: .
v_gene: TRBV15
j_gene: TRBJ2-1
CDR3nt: TGTGCCACCAGCAGAGGGGGACTAGCGGGAGCGAATGAGCAGTTCTTC
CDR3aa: CATSRGGLAGANEQFF

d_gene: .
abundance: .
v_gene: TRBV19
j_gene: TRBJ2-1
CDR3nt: TGTGCCAGTAGTGGGTACAGTTCCTACAATGAGCAGTTCTTC
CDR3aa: CASSGYSSYNEQFF

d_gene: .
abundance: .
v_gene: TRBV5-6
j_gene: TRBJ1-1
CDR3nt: TGTGCCAGCAGCTCGTCAGATAGGGGCGGAGGGACTGAAGCTTTCTTT
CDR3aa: CASSSSDRGGGTEAFF

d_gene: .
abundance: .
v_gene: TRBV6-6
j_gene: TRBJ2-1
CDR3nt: TGTGCCAGCAGTTACTCGAGGGCCTCCTACAATGAGCAGTTCTTC
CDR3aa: CASSYSRASYNEQFF

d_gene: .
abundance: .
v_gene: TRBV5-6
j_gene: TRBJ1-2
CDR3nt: TGTGCCAGCAGCTCGAGGGGAGGTCGTGTTGTGGACTATGGCTACACCTTC
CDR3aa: CASSSRGGRVVDYGYTF

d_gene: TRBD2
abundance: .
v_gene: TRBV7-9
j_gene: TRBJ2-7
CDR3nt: TGTGCCAGCCAACTAGCGGGAGGTCTGAGCTCCTACGAGCAGTACTTC
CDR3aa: CASQLAGGLSSYEQYF

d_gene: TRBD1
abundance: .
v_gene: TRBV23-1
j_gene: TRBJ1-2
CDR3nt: TGCGCCAGCAGTCAATACGTTCGGGACAGGGGCAGCTATGGCTACACCTTC
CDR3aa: CASSQYVRDRGSYGYTF

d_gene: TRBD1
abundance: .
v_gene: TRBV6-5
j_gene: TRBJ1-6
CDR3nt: TGTGCCAGCAGCTCCCGGAGGGGGCTCGATTCACCCCTCCACTTT
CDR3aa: CASSSRRGLDSPLHF

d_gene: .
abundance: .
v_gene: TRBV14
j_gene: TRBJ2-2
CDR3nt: TGTGCCAGCAGCCGTACAGGCCCATTCAACACCGGGGAGCTGTTTTTT
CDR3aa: CASSRTGPFNTGELFF

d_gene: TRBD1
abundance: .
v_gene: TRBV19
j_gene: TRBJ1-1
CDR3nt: TGTGCCAGTAGTATAGCCTCCGGGACAGGGAGCCTGCGAGCTTTCTTT
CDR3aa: CASSIASGTGSLRAFF

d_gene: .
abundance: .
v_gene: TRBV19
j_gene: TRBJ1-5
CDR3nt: TGTGCCAGTAGTGGATTGGGCAGGGGTAATCAGCCCCAGCATTTT
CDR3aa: CASSGLGRGNQPQHF

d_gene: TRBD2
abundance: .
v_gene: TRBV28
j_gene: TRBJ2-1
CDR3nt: TGTGCCAGCAGAAAGCGGGAGGGCCAAGGGTTGTCCTACAATGAGCAGTTCTTC
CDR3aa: CASRKREGQGLSYNEQFF

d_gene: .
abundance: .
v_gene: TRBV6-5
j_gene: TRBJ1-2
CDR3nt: TGTGCCAGCAGTTACTCGCGTCTTAACTATGGCTACACCTTC
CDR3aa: CASSYSRLNYGYTF

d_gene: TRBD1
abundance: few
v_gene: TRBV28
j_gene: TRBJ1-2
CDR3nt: TGTGCCAGCAGTTTCGAAGACAGGGAACGTGGCTACACCTTC
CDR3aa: CASSFEDRERGYTF

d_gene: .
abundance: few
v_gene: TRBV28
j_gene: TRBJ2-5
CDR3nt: TGTGCCACCCAACGGACTTTTATCGAGCGGGAGACCCAGTACTTC
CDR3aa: CATQRTFIERETQYF

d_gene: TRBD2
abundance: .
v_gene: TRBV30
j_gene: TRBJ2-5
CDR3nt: TGTGCCTGGAGTGCAGGACTAGCGCAGGAGACCCAGTACTTC
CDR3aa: CAWSAGLAQETQYF

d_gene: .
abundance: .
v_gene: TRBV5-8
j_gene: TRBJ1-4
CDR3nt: TGTGCCAGCAGCTTGGTGGCAGCAACTAATGAAAAACTGTTTTTT
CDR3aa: CASSLVAATNEKLFF

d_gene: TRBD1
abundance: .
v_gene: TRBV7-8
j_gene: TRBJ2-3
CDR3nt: TGTGCCAGCAGCTCATACGACAGGGGGCCGTACGCAGATACGCAGTATTTT
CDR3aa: CASSSYDRGPYADTQYF

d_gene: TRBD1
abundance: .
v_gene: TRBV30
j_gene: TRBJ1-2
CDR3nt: TGTGCCTGGAGAGTCCTCAGACAGGGGGCGGATGGCTACACCTTC
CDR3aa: CAWRVLRQGADGYTF

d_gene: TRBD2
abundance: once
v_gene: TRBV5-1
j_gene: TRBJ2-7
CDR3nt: TGCGCCAGCAGCTTGAATACAGCCGGGAGGGGAGAATACGAGCAGTACTTC
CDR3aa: CASSLNTAGRGEYEQYF

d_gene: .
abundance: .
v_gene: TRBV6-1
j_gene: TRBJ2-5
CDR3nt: TGTGCCAGCAGTACCTCAAGCCCTTGGCAAGAGACCCAGTACTTC
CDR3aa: CASSTSSPWQETQYF

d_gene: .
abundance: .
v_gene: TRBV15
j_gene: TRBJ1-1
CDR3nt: TGTGCCACCAGCAGAGACCGGAACACTGAAGCTTTCTTT
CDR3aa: CATSRDRNTEAFF

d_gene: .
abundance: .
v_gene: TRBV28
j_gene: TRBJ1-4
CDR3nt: TGTGCCAGCCTGACTTCTAATGAAAAACTGTTTTTT
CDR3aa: CASLTSNEKLFF

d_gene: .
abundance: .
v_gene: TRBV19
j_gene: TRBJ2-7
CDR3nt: TGTGCCAGTAGTATAGGTCGCGAGCAGTACTTC
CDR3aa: CASSIGREQYF

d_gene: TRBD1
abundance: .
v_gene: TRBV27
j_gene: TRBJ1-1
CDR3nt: TGTGCCAGCGGTGGGACAGGGGCACGGGCGGCCGCTTTCTTT
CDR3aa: CASGGTGARAAAFF

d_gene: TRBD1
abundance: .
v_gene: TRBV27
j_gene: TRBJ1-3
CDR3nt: TGTGCCAGTCGGACAGGGACGTTCTCTGGAAACACCATATATTTT
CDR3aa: CASRTGTFSGNTIYF

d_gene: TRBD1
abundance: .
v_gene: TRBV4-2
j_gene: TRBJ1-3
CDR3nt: TGTGCCAGCAGCCACCAGAGGGACAGGGGGCCGGGAAACACCATATATTTT
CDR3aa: CASSHQRDRGPGNTIYF

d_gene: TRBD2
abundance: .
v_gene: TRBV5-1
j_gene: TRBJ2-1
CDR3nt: TGCGCCAGCAGCGGCGGGACTAGCGGGATAAATGAGCAGTTCTTC
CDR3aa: CASSGGTSGINEQFF

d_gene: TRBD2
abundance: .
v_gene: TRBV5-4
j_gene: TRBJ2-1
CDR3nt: TGTGCCAGCAGCCCCATAGCGGGCGATGAGCAGTTCTTC
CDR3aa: CASSPIAGDEQFF

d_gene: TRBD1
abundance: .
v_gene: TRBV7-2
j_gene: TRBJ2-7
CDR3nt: TGTGCCAGCAGCGCCCAGGGGGCCGGGGACGAGCAGTACTTC
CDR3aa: CASSAQGAGDEQYF

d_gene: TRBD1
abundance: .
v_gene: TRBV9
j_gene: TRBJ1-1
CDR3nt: TGTGCCAGCAGCGACCGTTTACAGGGGGCTAAAGCTTTCTTT
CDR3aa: CASSDRLQGAKAFF

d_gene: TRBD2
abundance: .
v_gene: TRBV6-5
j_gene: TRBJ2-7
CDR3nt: TGTGCCAGCAGAGATAGCGGGAGGGGGTACGAGCAGTACTTC
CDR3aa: CASRDSGRGYEQYF

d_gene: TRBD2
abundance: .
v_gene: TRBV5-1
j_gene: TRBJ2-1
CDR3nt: TGCGCCAGCAGCTCTGGTGCGGGAGGGCCTTCGAATGAGCAGTTCTTC
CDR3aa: CASSSGAGGPSNEQFF

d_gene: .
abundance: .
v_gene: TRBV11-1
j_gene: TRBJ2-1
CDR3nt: TGTGCCAGCGCCGAGGACACCCAAGTGTACAATGAGCAGTTCTTC
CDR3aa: CASAEDTQVYNEQFF

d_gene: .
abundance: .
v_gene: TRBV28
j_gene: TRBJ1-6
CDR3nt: TGTGCCAGCACCTCCCCGGGACTGGGATCGTATAATTCACCCCTCCACTTT
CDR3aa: CASTSPGLGSYNSPLHF

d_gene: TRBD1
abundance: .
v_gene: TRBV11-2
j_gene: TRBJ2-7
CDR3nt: TGTGCCAGCAGCTTAGAGGGGACAGGACGTGCGGACTTC
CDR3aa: CASSLEGTGRADF

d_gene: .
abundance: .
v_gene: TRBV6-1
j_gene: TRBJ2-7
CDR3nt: TGTGCCAGCAGTGCGACACCCTCGAACTACGAGCAGTACTTC
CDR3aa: CASSATPSNYEQYF